This T cell receptor beta chain comes out of a study of cytomegalovirus exposure and HLA in healthy donors. This clone was seen a single time. The target antigen is unknown. General study results and limits: In vitro confirmation showed three CMV-associated chains to be CMV antigen specific. Common viral pathogens seemed to be connected with several of the most significant clusters, according to a later analysis. A later examination showed that TCR association rates differed by HLA locus, with DRB1 most and HLA-C fewest.

This cohort consisted of healthy bone marrow donors. V lost 3 bases and J 8 bases, leaving 12 bases between the germline ends. Germline CDR1 reads KGHSH; CDR2 reads LQKENI. The length of the CDR3 is 13 residues. The primer mix had 60 Vbeta and 13 Jbeta primers. Profiling relied on immunoSEQ multiplex PCR, and the TCRdb table lists in-frame clones only, not all of them. Of about 190,000 clones listed, roughly four fifths were seen once; the top ten hold around 1.5%. The rearrangement uses TRBV18 and TRBJ2-3; possible D gene TRBD1, 5 bases. The sequenced sample consisted of PBMCs. The clonotype originates from a man over 45 in good health and CMV-seronegative. The CDR3 protein is CASSPAGWGTQYF. CDR3 DNA: TGTGCCAGCTCACCCGCAGGGTGGGGTACGCAGTATTTT.